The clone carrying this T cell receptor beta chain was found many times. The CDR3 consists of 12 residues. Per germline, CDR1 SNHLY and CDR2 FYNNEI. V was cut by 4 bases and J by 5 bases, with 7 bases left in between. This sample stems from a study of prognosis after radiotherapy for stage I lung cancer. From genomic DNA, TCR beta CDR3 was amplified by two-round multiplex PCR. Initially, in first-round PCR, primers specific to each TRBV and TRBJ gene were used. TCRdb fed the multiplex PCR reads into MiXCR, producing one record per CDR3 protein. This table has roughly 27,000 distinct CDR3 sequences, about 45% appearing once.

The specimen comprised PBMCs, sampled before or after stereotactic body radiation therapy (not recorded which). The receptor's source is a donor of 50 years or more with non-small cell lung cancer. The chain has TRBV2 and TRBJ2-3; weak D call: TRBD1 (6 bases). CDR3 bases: TGTGCCAGCAGTGTAGGGGGAGATACGCAGTATTTT. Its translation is CASSVGGDTQYF.